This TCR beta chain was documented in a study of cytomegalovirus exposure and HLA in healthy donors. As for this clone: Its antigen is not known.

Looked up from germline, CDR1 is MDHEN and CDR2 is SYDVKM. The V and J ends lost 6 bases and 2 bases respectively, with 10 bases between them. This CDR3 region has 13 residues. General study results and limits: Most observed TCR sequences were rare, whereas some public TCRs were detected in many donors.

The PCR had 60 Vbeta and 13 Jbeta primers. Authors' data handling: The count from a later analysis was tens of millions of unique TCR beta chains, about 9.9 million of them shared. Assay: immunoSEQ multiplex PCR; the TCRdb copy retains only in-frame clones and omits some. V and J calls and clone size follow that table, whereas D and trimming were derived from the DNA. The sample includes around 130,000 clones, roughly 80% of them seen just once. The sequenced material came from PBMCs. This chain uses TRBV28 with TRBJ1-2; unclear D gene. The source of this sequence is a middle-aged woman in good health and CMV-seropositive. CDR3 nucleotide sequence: TGTGCCAGCAGGGGCCCTCTCAACTATGGCTACACCTTC. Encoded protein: CASRGPLNYGYTF.